This T cell receptor beta chain appears in the sequencing data of a study of cytomegalovirus exposure and HLA in healthy donors. Details on this clone: Its antigen remains unknown.

The CDR3 sequence is 14 residues long. Looked up from germline, CDR1 is MGHDK and CDR2 is SYGVNS. V was clipped by 0 bases and J by 4 bases; unmatched bases: 1. Produced via immunoSEQ multiplex PCR; TCRdb's table is partial and in-frame only. The sample holds about 140,000 clones, approximately 89% seen once. Findings and limits, study-wide: Most TCR sequences were uncommon, yet certain public TCRs appeared in many donors.

The sequence came from a man aged 18 to 30 in good health and CMV-seronegative. V usage is TRBV25-1 and J usage is TRBJ2-5; 8 bases align to TRBD1. Sequencing input: PBMCs. CDR3: CASSEYRGRETQYF. As DNA, the CDR3 is TGTGCCAGCAGTGAATACAGGGGGCGAGAGACCCAGTACTTC.